A selection of T cell receptor beta chains follows, all from one sample in a study of blood T cell repertoires in COVID-19. The table came from immunoSEQ multiplex PCR; TCRdb's copy has only in-frame clones and leaves some out. Of about 290,000 clones in the sample, roughly 85% were seen once. Sequenced sample: peripheral blood. The receptors come from a young woman with active or convalescent COVID-19. Each CDR3 is given with its conserved first and last residue. A D gene is named only where the DNA matches it firmly. The size entry is marked missing in some rows and otherwise reads once, few, many or a size class.

>TRBV9|TRBJ2-3|-|-
TGTGCCAGCAGCCCGTACACAGATACGCAGTATTTT
CASSPYTDTQYF
>TRBV27|TRBJ1-1|once|-
TGTGCCAGCAGTTTTGTAGCAGGGTTCACTGAAGCTTTCTTT
CASSFVAGFTEAFF
>TRBV3-1/TRBV3-2|TRBJ2-1|-|TRBD2
TGTGCCAGCAGCCAAGATCTTAGCGGGGGCCGGAACCCCTACAATGAGCAGTTCTTC
CASSQDLSGGRNPYNEQFF
>TRBV28|TRBJ2-2|-|-
TGTGCCAGCCTCCAGTCCCAGGGCAGGACCGGGGAGCTGTTTTTT
CASLQSQGRTGELFF
>TRBV6-5|TRBJ1-4|-|TRBD1
TGTGCCAGCAGTCCAGACGACAGGGGGATACTGTTTTTT
CASSPDDRGILFF
>TRBV10-2|TRBJ1-5|-|-
TGCGCCAGCACCCACGGCACAGGGTTCGGGGATCAGCCCCAGCATTTT
CASTHGTGFGDQPQHF
>TRBV20-1|TRBJ1-1|-|-
TGCAGTGCTAGAGATTTTAGAGGAGCTTTCTTT
CSARDFRGAFF
>TRBV30|TRBJ1-1|-|-
TGTGCCTGGAGTTCAGGGGTTTGGGGCACTGAAGCTTTCTTT
CAWSSGVWGTEAFF
>TRBV7-2|TRBJ1-2|once|-
TGTGCCAGCAGCTCTGGAGGGCAGGGCGGCTACACCTTC
CASSSGGQGGYTF
>TRBV2|TRBJ1-1|-|-
TGTGCCAGCAGTGGCGGCGTTGGAAACACTGAAGCTTTCTTT
CASSGGVGNTEAFF
>TRBV7-3|TRBJ2-2|-|TRBD2
TGTGCCAGCAGCGTTAGCGGGGCATACACCGGGGAGCTGTTTTTT
CASSVSGAYTGELFF
>TRBV10-1|TRBJ2-3|-|-
TGCGCCAGCAGTGAGTACCGCGGTCCCTATACGCAGTATTTT
CASSEYRGPYTQYF
>TRBV7-9|TRBJ2-2|-|-
TGTGCCAGCAGCTTAGCGGGGCCCGGCGGGGAGCTGTTTTTT
CASSLAGPGGELFF
>TRBV9|TRBJ2-5|-|-
TGTGCCAGCAGCACCCACCCAGGGTTCCAAGAGACCCAGTACTTC
CASSTHPGFQETQYF
>TRBV6-5|TRBJ1-2|few|-
TGTGCCAGCACCCCTGGGTATGGGGGCTTCGGCTACACCTTC
CASTPGYGGFGYTF
>TRBV7-9|TRBJ1-5|-|TRBD1
TGTGCCAGCAGCTGGGGACAGGGGGTGGGACAGCCCCAGCATTTT
CASSWGQGVGQPQHF
>TRBV4-1|TRBJ1-6|-|-
TGCGCCAGCAGCCAAGAGGGATGGGAGAGCTCCTATAATTCACCCCTCCACTTT
CASSQEGWESSYNSPLHF
>TRBV27|TRBJ1-6|-|-
TGTGCCAGCAGTTCATGGGGCCAGGGGAATTCACCCCTCCACTTT
CASSSWGQGNSPLHF
>TRBV4-3|TRBJ2-7|-|-
TGCGCCAGCAGCCAAGGAGCCCGGGGGAGCTACGAGCAGTACTTC
CASSQGARGSYEQYF
>TRBV5-1|TRBJ2-3|-|-
TGCGCCAGCAGGGCAGGGTCCTCAGATACGCAGTATTTT
CASRAGSSDTQYF
>TRBV12-3/TRBV12-4|TRBJ2-5|-|TRBD2
TGTGCCAGCAGCCCAGCCCGGACTAGCGGGGTCTACTTC
CASSPARTSGVYF
>TRBV11-3|TRBJ2-2|-|TRBD1
TGTGCCAGCAGCTGGGACAGTGATACCGGGGAGCTGTTTTTT
CASSWDSDTGELFF
>TRBV6-1|TRBJ1-1|once|-
TGTGCCAGCAGCCGGGGGGGGATGACTGAAGCTTTCTTT
CASSRGGMTEAFF
>TRBV3-1/TRBV3-2|TRBJ2-1|-|TRBD1
TGTGCCAGCAGCCTCAGGGGGCGTTACAATGAGCAGTTCTTC
CASSLRGRYNEQFF
>TRBV5-1|TRBJ1-2|-|TRBD1
TGCGCCAGCAGCTTGCATAATACAGGGACAGCCTATGGCTACACCTTC
CASSLHNTGTAYGYTF
>TRBV5-4|TRBJ2-7|-|-
TGTGCCAGCAGTCAGACGGGCGGGGACGGGGACTTC
CASSQTGGDGDF
>TRBV30|TRBJ2-5|-|TRBD2
TGTGCCTGGAGTGCCCCTAGCGGGGGGTACCAAGAGACCCAGTACTTC
CAWSAPSGGYQETQYF
>TRBV7-8|TRBJ1-4|-|-
TGTGCCAGCAGCTTAGGGCAGGGCCATGAAAAACTGTTTTTT
CASSLGQGHEKLFF
>TRBV21-1|TRBJ1-3|-|-
TGTGCCAGCAGCAAAGGGGGCAGGGACTCTGGAAACACCATATATTTT
CASSKGGRDSGNTIYF
>TRBV30|TRBJ1-2|-|-
TGTGCCTGGAGCCCACCCGGGGGGCTAAGGGAAGGTGGCTACACCTTC
CAWSPPGGLREGGYTF
>TRBV28|TRBJ2-2|-|-
TGTGCCAGCAGCTTTGGACTGATTACCGGGGAGCTGTTTTTT
CASSFGLITGELFF
>TRBV25-1|TRBJ1-6|-|-
TGTGCCAGCAGTGAACCAGGGGAAAATTCACCCCTCCACTTT
CASSEPGENSPLHF
>TRBV18|TRBJ1-1|-|-
TGTGCCAGCTCACAAAACGGAGAGAACACTGAAGCTTTCTTT
CASSQNGENTEAFF
>TRBV6-1|TRBJ1-1|-|-
TGTGCCAGCAATGACCTGACAGCGGGCTGGGGGAACACTGAAGCTTTCTTT
CASNDLTAGWGNTEAFF
>TRBV3-1/TRBV3-2|TRBJ1-4|-|TRBD1
TGTGCCAGCAGCCGATCAGGGGGCGAGCGAAAACTGTTTTTT
CASSRSGGERKLFF
>TRBV25-1|TRBJ1-2|-|-
TGTGCCAGCAGTGAATTGGGCGAGAGGGAGGTGAGGGGCTACACCTTC
CASSELGEREVRGYTF
>TRBV5-4|TRBJ1-2|-|TRBD1
TGTGCCAGCAGCAAGGACAGGGGGCGAAATGGCTACACCTTC
CASSKDRGRNGYTF
>TRBV30|TRBJ2-2|-|TRBD2
TGTGCCTGGAGTGGGACTAGCGGGGCCCGAGGCGGGGAGCTGTTTTTT
CAWSGTSGARGGELFF
>TRBV13|TRBJ2-3|-|-
TGTGCCAGCAGCGTAAACAGGGATGGTACGCAGTATTTT
CASSVNRDGTQYF
>TRBV19|TRBJ1-1|-|TRBD1
TGTGCCAGTAGGCCCCTTGGGACAGGGGGTGGCACTGAAGCTTTCTTT
CASRPLGTGGGTEAFF
>TRBV10-3|TRBJ1-1|-|-
TGTGCCATCAGTGAGGAGGGTAGGGACACTGAAGCTTTCTTT
CAISEEGRDTEAFF
>TRBV7-2|TRBJ1-2|few|-
TGTGCCAGCAGCTTAAGCAGGGGAAGGCATGGCTACACCTTC
CASSLSRGRHGYTF
>TRBV5-1|TRBJ2-3|-|TRBD2
TGCGCGAGCGGGCCTAGCGGTAGCACAGATACGCAGTATTTT
CASGPSGSTDTQYF
>TRBV7-2|TRBJ1-2|-|-
TGTGCCAGCAGCTTACGTCGACAAAGAAGTAACTATGGCTACACCTTC
CASSLRRQRSNYGYTF
>TRBV28|TRBJ1-3|-|TRBD1
TGTGCCAGCAGTCCCCCGACAGGGTTTTTTGGAAACACCATATATTTT
CASSPPTGFFGNTIYF
>TRBV6-1|TRBJ2-2|-|TRBD1
TGTGCCAGCAGTGAAGGATGGGACAGGAACACCGGGGAGCTGTTTTTT
CASSEGWDRNTGELFF
>TRBV28|TRBJ1-2|-|-
TGTGCCAGCAGCCCTCCGAGCCTCCTACTAGGCTATGGCTACACCTTC
CASSPPSLLLGYGYTF
>TRBV4-1|TRBJ1-1|few|-
TGCGCCAGCAGCCAAGGCGACAGGTTGAACACTGAAGCTTTCTTT
CASSQGDRLNTEAFF
>TRBV27|TRBJ1-2|-|TRBD1
TGTGCCAGCAGTTTCCAGGGGGACGTTGAAAATGGCTACACCTTC
CASSFQGDVENGYTF
>TRBV28|TRBJ1-3|-|TRBD1
TGTGCCAGCAGTTTAGAACAGGGGGCTAACACCATATATTTT
CASSLEQGANTIYF
>TRBV30|TRBJ1-1|-|TRBD1
TGTGCCTGGGACAGGGGAAAGGACACTGAAGCTTTCTTT
CAWDRGKDTEAFF
>TRBV6-2/TRBV6-3|TRBJ1-5|-|-
TGTGCCAGCACCCCGATTTTGGGCGGCAATCAGCCCCAGCATTTT
CASTPILGGNQPQHF
>TRBV10-1|TRBJ1-5|-|-
TGCGCCAGCATTAAGATGGCAGGGAAGTGTCAGCCCCAGCATTTT
CASIKMAGKCQPQHF
>TRBV7-2|TRBJ1-1|few|-
TGTGCCAGCAGCCCAAGGCGGAGGATGGCAACTGAAGCTTTCTTT
CASSPRRRMATEAFF
>TRBV29-1|TRBJ1-1|-|-
TGCAGCGTGGTTATCGGTACCATTGAAGCTTTCTTT
CSVVIGTIEAFF